The 24 T cell receptor beta chains listed next were all sequenced from one sample in a study of cytomegalovirus exposure and HLA in healthy donors (dated by TCRdb to the late 2010s). The method was the immunoSEQ multiplex PCR assay. The multiplex PCR relied on a mix of 60 forward primers for TCR Vbeta segments and 13 reverse primers for TCR Jbeta segments. Here the immuneACCESS table is served through TCRdb, limited to in-frame sequences with V and J called. Missing clones are a known gap in these copies; in checked studies unresolved V genes cover under half, and the rest lacks a known reason. In all, the sample holds about 130,000 clones, and 74% of those were seen once. The ten largest make up under 4.5% of the sample. The sample was PBMCs. These receptors were obtained from a man aged 40-49 years in good health and CMV-seropositive.

The chain joins TRBV7-6 to TRBJ2-7, with 8 positions matching TRBD2. The CDR3 contains 13 residues. Germline trimming cut 3 bases from V and 7 bases from J; bases unmatched to any gene: 5. From germline, CDR1 is SGHVS and CDR2 FNYEAQ. As DNA, the CDR3 is TGTGCCAGCAGCTTGAGACTAGCGACTGAGCAGTACTTC. Its translation: CASSLRLATEQYF.

The gene calls are TRBV4-3 and TRBJ2-3; possibly TRBD2 for D (6 bases). V was trimmed by 2 bases and J by 6 bases, leaving 6 bases between them. The CDR3 runs 12 residues. Germline V CDR1 and CDR2: LGHNA, YSLEER. Written as DNA, the CDR3 is TGCGCCAGCAGCCAACGGGGGGATACGCAGTATTTT. Its protein is CASSQRGDTQYF.

This chain uses TRBV7-9 with TRBJ2-1, with D perhaps matching TRBD1 (7 bases). Germline values: CDR1 SEHNR, CDR2 FQNEAQ (reference sequence). V lost 2 bases to trimming and J lost 5 bases, with 16 bases between them. The CDR3 spans 16 residues. The CDR3 bases are TGTGCCAGCAGCTTATGGGCGGGCAGGGGGGACAATGAGCAGTTCTTC. It is translated as CASSLWAGRGDNEQFF.

The rearrangement joins TRBV4-2 to TRBJ2-5; D perhaps matches TRBD2 (6 bases). Between the trimmed V and J ends, which lost 4 bases and 1 base, there was a span of 13 bases. CDR3 length: 15 residues. Germline values: CDR1 LGHNA, CDR2 YNFKEQ. Written as DNA, the CDR3 is TGTGCCAGCAGCCCTGCGGAGGGGAGCCAAGAGACCCAGTACTTC. Its protein is CASSPAEGSQETQYF.

The rearrangement joins TRBV13 to TRBJ2-3; TRBD2 aligns across 12 bases. The V gene's germline CDR1 is PRHDT and CDR2 FYEKMQ (reference sequence). V trimming: 5 bases; J trimming: 0 bases; junction bases outside the gene matches: 3. The CDR3 length is 16 residues. The CDR3 spells CASSGLAGTSTDTQYF. The DNA of the CDR3 is TGTGCCAGCAGCGGACTAGCGGGAACTAGCACAGATACGCAGTATTTT.

The CDR3 spells CATSRDRREQPQHF. As DNA, the CDR3 is TGTGCCACCAGCAGAGATCGTCGGGAGCAGCCCCAGCATTTT. V and J are TRBV15 and TRBJ1-5, with D unclear. The CDR3 length is 14 residues. The ends were cut back, 0 bases at V and 7 bases at J, with 10 bases in the middle. From germline, CDR1 is LNHNV and CDR2 YYDKDF (reference sequence). Combining the CDR3 with reference TRBV15 and TRBJ1-5 gives the whole variable domain DAMVIQNPRYQVTQFGKPVTLSCSQTLNHNVMYWYQQKSSQAPKLLFHYYDKDFNNEADTPDNFQSRRPNTSFCFLDIRSPGLGDTAMYLCATSRDRREQPQHFGDGTRLSIL.

This sequence joins TRBV27 and TRBJ2-2, with D tentatively TRBD1 (6 bases). The CDR3 is 15 amino acids. Germline V CDR1 and CDR2: MNHEY, SMNVEV (reference sequence). V lost 3 bases to trimming and J lost 1 base, with 9 bases between them. This CDR3 is CASSFQTGNTGELFF. CDR3 in DNA: TGTGCCAGCAGTTTCCAGACAGGGAACACCGGGGAGCTGTTTTTT.

The gene calls are TRBV6-1 and TRBJ2-7; no definite D call. The V gene's germline CDR1 is MNHNS and CDR2 SASEGT. The V and J ends lost 8 bases and 2 bases respectively, with 16 bases between them. CDR3 length: 14 amino acids. CDR3 region: CASVTDTFPYEQYF. CDR3 in DNA: TGTGCCAGCGTTACTGACACCTTTCCCTACGAGCAGTACTTC.

The genes are TRBV19 and TRBJ1-5; TRBD1 aligns across 9 bases. This CDR3 region has 16 residues. The J segment lost 4 bases and the V segment lost 2 bases, leaving 6 bases of the junction unmatched. Germline CDR1 is LNHDA and CDR2 is SQIVND (reference sequence). In DNA, the CDR3 is TGTGCCAGTAGTATAATAGGGACAGGGACGAATCAGCCCCAGCATTTT. This sequence encodes CASSIIGTGTNQPQHF. The full variable domain, completed using reference TRBV19 and TRBJ1-5, is DGGITQSPKYLFRKEGQNVTLSCEQNLNHDAMYWYRQDPGQGLRLIYYSQIVNDFQKGDIAEGYSVSREKKESFPLTVTSAQKNPTAFYLCASSIIGTGTNQPQHFGDGTRLSIL.

The chain links TRBV27 to TRBJ1-1; no clear D gene. CDR1 and CDR2 (germline): MNHEY, SMNVEV (reference sequence). The CDR3 totals 14 residues. V was cut by 3 bases and J by 1 base, with 9 bases left in between. The CDR3 nucleotides read TGTGCCAGCAGTTTCAACAGTAAGAACACTGAAGCTTTCTTT. It yields the protein CASSFNSKNTEAFF.

The chain is built from TRBV2 and TRBJ1-6; D perhaps matches TRBD1 (5 bases). The CDR3 extends over 14 amino acids. CDR1 is SNHLY and CDR2 is FYNNEI in the germline V gene. V lost 3 bases to trimming and J lost 7 bases, with 10 bases between them. The CDR3 DNA is TGTGCCAGCAGTGAGGCAGGGCAAAATTCACCCCTCCACTTT. As protein: CASSEAGQNSPLHF.

This clone has a single count. The chain is built from TRBV11-2 and TRBJ1-1; the match to TRBD1 covers 7 bases. Per germline, CDR1 SGHAT and CDR2 FQNNGV. V was pared by 3 bases and J by 4 bases, with 5 bases of the junction left unmatched. This CDR3 contains 14 residues. The CDR3 DNA sequence: TGTGCCAGCAGCTTCGGCAGGGGGAGCACTGAAGCTTTCTTT. Residues: CASSFGRGSTEAFF.

This clone was observed a few times. The junction differs from germline at one of its ends, possibly a read error. The chain links TRBV5-1 to TRBJ1-1, with 7 positions matching TRBD1. CDR1 and CDR2 (germline): SGHRS, YFSETQ. This CDR3 spans 14 amino acids. The CDR3 loop is CASSSPGQNSEAFF. The DNA for the CDR3 is TGCGCCAGCAGCTCACCGGGACAGAACTCTGAAGCTTTCTTT.

This chain uses TRBV7-9 with TRBJ2-7; the D gene is possibly TRBD1 (6 bases). The CDR3 contains 15 residues. CDR1 is SEHNR, CDR2 FQNEAQ, per germline (reference sequence). V gave up 1 base and J gave up 2 bases, with 12 bases separating them. Here the CDR3 reads CASSLEAGDAYEQYF. The CDR3 nucleotides are TGTGCCAGCAGCTTAGAGGCAGGGGACGCCTACGAGCAGTACTTC.

This sequence joins TRBV9 and TRBJ1-1, with a weak D call TRBD1 (5 bases). V gave up 4 bases and J gave up 4 bases, with 17 bases separating them. CDR3 length: 15 amino acids. The germline V gene has CDR1 SGDLS and CDR2 YYNGEE. CDR3 sequence: CASSSGTPSSTEAFF. CDR3 nucleotide sequence: TGTGCCAGCAGCTCGGGGACTCCTTCGAGCACTGAAGCTTTCTTT. Based on the CDR3 plus reference TRBV9 and TRBJ1-1, the full variable domain is DSGVTQTPKHLITATGQRVTLRCSPRSGDLSVYWYQQSLDQGLQFLIQYYNGEERAKGNILERFSAQQFPDLHSELNLSSLELGDSALYFCASSSGTPSSTEAFFGQGTRLTVV.

This chain joins TRBV6-5 and TRBJ2-7; 11 nucleotides line up with TRBD1. The CDR3 extends over 14 amino acids. J lost 7 bases, V lost 2 bases, and 4 bases had no gene match. Germline CDR1 reads MNHEY; CDR2 reads SVGAGI. The CDR3 region is CASSYGQGAGEQYF. The CDR3 DNA is TGTGCCAGCAGTTACGGACAGGGGGCTGGGGAGCAGTACTTC.

The V gene is TRBV19, the J gene TRBJ1-1, with a weak D call TRBD1 (5 bases). Germline V CDR1 and CDR2: LNHDA, SQIVND (reference sequence). Trimming took 10 bases from V and 2 from J, leaving 17 bases between them. CDR3 length equals 14 residues. The DNA for the CDR3 is TGTGCCACCCGGTACGTAGACAGAAACACTGAAGCTTTCTTT. As protein: CATRYVDRNTEAFF.

A single count supports this clone. This chain connects TRBV5-1 to TRBJ2-4; D gene unclear. The CDR3 loop spans 14 amino acids. Germline V gene sequence: CDR1 SGHRS, CDR2 YFSETQ. V was cut by 2 bases and J by 1 base, with 7 bases left in between. CDR3 loop: CASSLALAKNIQYF. In DNA form, the CDR3 reads TGCGCCAGCAGCTTAGCCTTGGCCAAAAACATTCAGTACTTC.

The V gene is TRBV19, the J gene TRBJ2-2; 10 bases match TRBD1. Germline CDR1 is LNHDA and CDR2 is SQIVND (reference sequence). The CDR3 loop spans 15 amino acids. V trimming: 5 bases; J trimming: 6 bases; junction bases outside the gene matches: 6. The chain's CDR3 is CASSPGGTGAGELFF. CDR3 nucleotides: TGTGCCAGTAGTCCTGGGGGGACAGGGGCCGGGGAGCTGTTTTTT.

This chain links TRBV7-9 with TRBJ1-1, with 10 bases lining up with TRBD1. The CDR3 consists of 16 residues. Losses at the gene ends were 3 bases for V and 8 bases for J; bases not matched to a gene: 12. The V gene's germline CDR1 is SEHNR and CDR2 FQNEAQ (reference sequence). CDR3 in DNA: TGTGCCAGCAGCTTTCCAGGACAGGGGGTTTTAGGGGAAGCTTTCTTT. It yields the protein CASSFPGQGVLGEAFF.

This clone was observed a handful of times. The rearrangement joins TRBV6-1 to TRBJ1-5; D uncertain. V lost 6 bases to trimming and J lost 1 base, with 7 bases between them. Per germline, CDR1 MNHNS and CDR2 SASEGT. The CDR3 consists of 13 residues. CDR3: CASRAESNQPQHF. For the CDR3, the DNA is TGTGCCAGCAGGGCGGAGAGCAATCAGCCCCAGCATTTT.

This clone was seen only a few times. The chain employs TRBV6-1 and TRBJ2-2; possible D gene TRBD2, 5 bases. Germline V gives CDR1 MNHNS, CDR2 SASEGT. Between the trimmed V and J ends, which lost 4 bases and 5 bases, there was a span of 17 bases. The CDR3 is made up of 16 amino acids. The CDR3 reads CASSAWAPGRTGELFF. CDR3 bases: TGTGCCAGCAGTGCATGGGCCCCTGGGAGAACCGGGGAGCTGTTTTTT.

The J gene is TRBJ2-4, the V gene TRBV4-1, with 8 bases aligning to TRBD1. Unmatched junction bases numbered 9, after V lost 5 bases and J lost 3 bases. The CDR3 covers 16 residues. Germline CDR1 and CDR2: MGHRA and YSYEKL. The CDR3: CASSTLQGVDKNIQYF. For the CDR3, the DNA is TGCGCCAGCAGCACCCTACAGGGGGTCGACAAAAACATTCAGTACTTC.

The chain recombines TRBV7-8 with TRBJ2-7; the D gene is possibly TRBD1 (5 bases). Germline V CDR1 and CDR2: SGHVS, FQNEAQ. The CDR3 runs 14 residues. V gave up 3 bases and J gave up 6 bases, with 15 bases separating them. The CDR3: CASSLDIRVFEQYF. CDR3 DNA sequence: TGTGCCAGCAGCTTGGACATAAGGGTATTCGAGCAGTACTTC.